The 8 T cell receptor beta chains given below trace back to one sample, sequenced in a study of blood T cell repertoires in COVID-19. Clones were sequenced by immunoSEQ multiplex PCR, and TCRdb holds only the in-frame ones, with some missing. This table holds about 230,000 clones, about 85% found once. The sequencing sample was made of peripheral blood. Receptors originate from a woman aged 80 or over with active or convalescent COVID-19.

J is TRBJ1-5 and V is TRBV15; the match to TRBD1 covers 9 bases. J lost 2 bases, V lost 3 bases, and 5 bases had no gene match. This CDR3 contains 16 residues. CDR1 is LNHNV, CDR2 YYDKDF, per germline (reference sequence). The CDR3 DNA is TGTGCCACCAGCAGGGGGGACAGGGCGCGCAATCAGCCCCAGCATTTT. Amino acid sequence: CATSRGDRARNQPQHF.

This chain joins TRBV2 and TRBJ2-2, with TRBD1 matching 7 bases. The ends lost 0 bases at V and 5 bases at J; junction bases unmatched: 9. This CDR3 has 17 amino acids. From germline, CDR1 is SNHLY and CDR2 FYNNEI. The CDR3 is CASSEALGRGRTGELFF. CDR3 DNA: TGTGCCAGCAGTGAAGCGTTGGGCAGGGGGAGAACCGGGGAGCTGTTTTTT.

V is TRBV27 and J is TRBJ2-2; 9 nucleotides line up with TRBD2. The CDR3 runs 16 residues. With 4 bases clipped from V and 5 bases from J, the junction kept 8 bases outside the gene matches. Germline V gene sequence: CDR1 MNHEY, CDR2 SMNVEV (reference sequence). The CDR3 is CASSWGSGGITGELFF. The CDR3 DNA is TGTGCCAGCAGTTGGGGGAGCGGGGGGATTACCGGGGAGCTGTTTTTT.

A few counts support this clone. This could be a read error, since a much larger clone is one nucleotide away. Other DNA sequences in this sample translate to the same CDR3. The V call is TRBV5-4, the J call TRBJ1-1; D remains ambiguous. The V end lost 0 bases, the J end lost 1 base, and 4 bases lay between the germline ends. Germline values: CDR1 SGHNT, CDR2 YYREEE (reference sequence). This CDR3 has 13 residues. The CDR3 is CASSLDRNTEAFF. The CDR3 DNA is TGTGCCAGCAGCTTGGACAGGAACACTGAAGCTTTCTTT.

The genes are TRBV9 and TRBJ1-6; perhaps TRBD1 as D (6 bases). Germline CDR1 and CDR2: SGDLS and YYNGEE. The V end was cut by 7 bases, the J end by 9 bases, with 17 bases between. The CDR3 runs 14 residues. The CDR3 coding sequence is TGTGCCAGCGCAAGGGGCCAGGGGATTTCACCCCTCCACTTT. Protein product: CASARGQGISPLHF.

The chain has TRBV7-3 and TRBJ2-1, with 7 bases matching TRBD2. J gave up 7 bases and V 6 bases, and 6 bases lay outside the gene matches. The V gene's germline CDR1 is SGHTA and CDR2 FQGTGA. The length of the CDR3 is 13 residues. Here the CDR3 reads CASSFASGNEQFF. The CDR3 nucleotides are TGTGCCAGCAGTTTCGCTAGCGGAAATGAGCAGTTCTTC.

CDR3 sequence (DNA): TGTGCCAGCTCACCACCATCTAGCCCGGAGACCCAGTACTTC. Amino acids: CASSPPSSPETQYF. The chain combines TRBV18 with TRBJ2-5; the D gene is possibly TRBD2 (5 bases). Germline CDR1 is KGHSH and CDR2 is LQKENI. The CDR3 totals 14 residues. The V and J ends lost 0 bases and 5 bases respectively, with 10 bases between them.

The V call is TRBV21-1, the J call TRBJ1-2. TRBV21-1 is reported as a pseudogene. The CDR3 is made up of 17 amino acids. The CDR3 DNA reads TGTGCCAGCAGCAACCCCACCCCCGAGCCGATCTCCTATGGCTACACCTTC. The encoded protein is CASSNPTPEPISYGYTF.